The entry below describes one T cell receptor (beta chain). Its antigen is unidentified. The sample is drawn from a study of regulatory T cells in long-lasting Graves disease. Whole-study results and caveats: The researchers studied only peripheral blood, not thyroid tissue.

The time point is: persistent/refractory GD, antithyroid drugs over 5 years with positive TRAb. The TCR library used RNA extracted from PBMCs. Investigators prepared the TCR beta libraries by applying iRepertoire HTBI primers and Arm-PCR of CDR3 regions. TCRdb re-called the multiplex PCR reads through MiXCR, storing one row per CDR3 protein. Among roughly 400,000 distinct CDR3 sequences listed, roughly 23% were seen once. Germline assignment: CDR1 MNHNS and CDR2 SASEGT. Trimming took off 5 bases at V and 2 bases at J, with 10 bases between the two ends. The CDR3 runs 13 residues. This chain joins TRBV6-1 and TRBJ2-7; D remains unclear. Sample: peripheral blood mononuclear cells (PBMCs), taken when the disease was refractory, from a patient treated with antithyroid drugs. This TCR derives from a female donor with Graves disease. DNA for the CDR3: TGTGCCAGCAGTCAGGTACTTCCCTACGAGCAGTACTTC. Its translation is CASSQVLPYEQYF.